This TCR beta chain was obtained from a study of vaccination effects on CD4 cells after COVID-19. This CDR3 has 12 residues. V gave up 8 bases and J gave up 0 bases, with 5 bases separating them. Culture lasted roughly 9 days before CD4+ T cell isolation. Each participant was administered two doses of either the BNT162b2 or the mRNA-1273 vaccine. Previously uninfected by SARS-CoV-2, the vaccine recipients also showed negative nucleocapsid antibodies. TCRdb keeps only in-frame clones here, not all; method: immunoSEQ multiplex PCR. The profile covers under 55,000 clones, with 72% appearing a single time and over 8.5% taken by the ten largest. Comments on this clone: Its antigen is undetermined.

Sequences were derived from CD4+ T cells from PBMCs cultured without peptide, sampled after COVID-19 vaccination. The chain is built from TRBV12-3 or TRBV12-4 and TRBJ1-3; unclear D gene. This clonotype was sampled from a human donor who received a COVID-19 vaccine. The CDR3 spells CASLRSGNTIYF. DNA of the CDR3: TGTGCCAGCTTACGCTCTGGAAACACCATATATTTT.